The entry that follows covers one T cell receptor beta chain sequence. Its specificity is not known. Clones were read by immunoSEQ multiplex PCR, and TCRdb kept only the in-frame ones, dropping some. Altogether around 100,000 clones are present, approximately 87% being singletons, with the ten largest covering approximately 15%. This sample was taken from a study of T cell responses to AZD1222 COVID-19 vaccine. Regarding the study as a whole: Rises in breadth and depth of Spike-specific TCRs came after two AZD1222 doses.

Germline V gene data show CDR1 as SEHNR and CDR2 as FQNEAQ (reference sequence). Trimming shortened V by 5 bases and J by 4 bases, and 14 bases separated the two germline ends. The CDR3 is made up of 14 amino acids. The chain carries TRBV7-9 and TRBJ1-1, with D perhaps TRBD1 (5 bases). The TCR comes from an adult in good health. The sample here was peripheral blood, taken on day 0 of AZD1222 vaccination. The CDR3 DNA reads TGTGCCAGCAGCCCTCAGGGACGGGGCACTGAAGCTTTCTTT. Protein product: CASSPQGRGTEAFF.